The source of this T cell receptor beta chain is a study of human T cells and chemical hapten exposure. TCRdb used MiXCR to reprocess the RACE reads, holding one entry per CDR3 protein. Counted here are roughly 100,000 distinct CDR3 sequences, less than 40% occurring once; the ten biggest clones make up around 2.5%. This CDR3 has 15 amino acids. The germline gives CDR1 DFQATT, CDR2 SNEGSKA (reference sequence). Trimming removed 0 bases at V and 0 bases at J, with 12 bases between. Time point here: patch test 3, about 24 weeks after DPC sensitization. Treatment here: therapeutic diphenylcyclopropenone sensitization with weekly scalp DPC.

This chain uses TRBV20-1 with TRBJ2-7; the D is unclear. The TCR sequence derives from a man between 35 and 55 years old with alopecia areata. Some clones in this sample may be carry-over from other donors' samples. The sample was whole blood, taken in connection with sensitization to the hapten diphenylcyclopropenone (DPC). Here the CDR3 DNA reads TGCAGTGCTAGAGATCCAGGACGGATCTCCTACGAGCAGTACTTC. It specifies CSARDPGRISYEQYF.